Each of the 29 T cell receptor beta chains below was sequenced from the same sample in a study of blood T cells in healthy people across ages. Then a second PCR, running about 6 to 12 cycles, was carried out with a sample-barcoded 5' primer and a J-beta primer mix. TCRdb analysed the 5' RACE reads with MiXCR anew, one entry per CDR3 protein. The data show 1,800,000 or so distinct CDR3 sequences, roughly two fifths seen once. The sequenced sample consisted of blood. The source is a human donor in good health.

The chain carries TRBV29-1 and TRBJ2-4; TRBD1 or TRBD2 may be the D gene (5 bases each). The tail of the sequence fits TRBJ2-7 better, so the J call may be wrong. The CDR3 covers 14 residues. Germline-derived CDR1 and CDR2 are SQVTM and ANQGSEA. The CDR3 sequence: CSVGRDPSSYEQYF. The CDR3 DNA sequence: TGCAGCGTTGGCCGGGACCCCTCTTCCTACGAGCAGTACTTC.

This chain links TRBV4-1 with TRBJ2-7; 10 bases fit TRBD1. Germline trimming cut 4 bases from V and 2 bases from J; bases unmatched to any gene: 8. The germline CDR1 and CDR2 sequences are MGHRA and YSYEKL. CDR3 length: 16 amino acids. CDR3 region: CASSRDSGTGAYEQYF. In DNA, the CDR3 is TGCGCCAGCAGCCGAGATTCCGGGACAGGGGCCTACGAGCAGTACTTC.

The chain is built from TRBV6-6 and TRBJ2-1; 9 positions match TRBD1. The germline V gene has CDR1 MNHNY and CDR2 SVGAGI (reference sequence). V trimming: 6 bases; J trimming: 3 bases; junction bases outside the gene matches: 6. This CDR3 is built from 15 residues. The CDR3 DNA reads TGTGCCAGCAGCCTACAGGGGGCATTCTACAATGAGCAGTTCTTC. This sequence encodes CASSLQGAFYNEQFF.

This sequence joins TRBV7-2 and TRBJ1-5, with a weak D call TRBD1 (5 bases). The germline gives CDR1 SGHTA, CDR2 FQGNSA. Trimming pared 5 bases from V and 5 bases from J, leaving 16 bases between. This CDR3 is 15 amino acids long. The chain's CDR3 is CASSTRWGRDQPQHF. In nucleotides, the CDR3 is TGTGCCAGCAGCACCCGGTGGGGACGCGATCAGCCCCAGCATTTT.

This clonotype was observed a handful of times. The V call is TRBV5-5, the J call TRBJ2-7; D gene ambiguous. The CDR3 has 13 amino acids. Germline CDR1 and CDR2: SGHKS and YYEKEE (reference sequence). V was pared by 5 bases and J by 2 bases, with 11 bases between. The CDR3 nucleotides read TGTGCCAGCAGGACGTCTTCCACCTACGAGCAGTACTTC. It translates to CASRTSSTYEQYF.

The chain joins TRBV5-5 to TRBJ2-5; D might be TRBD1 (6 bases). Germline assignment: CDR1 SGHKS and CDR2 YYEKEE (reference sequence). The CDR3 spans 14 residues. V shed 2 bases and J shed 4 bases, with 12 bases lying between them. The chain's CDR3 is CASSFPDSTETQYF. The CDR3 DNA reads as TGTGCCAGCAGCTTCCCGGACAGTACAGAGACCCAGTACTTC. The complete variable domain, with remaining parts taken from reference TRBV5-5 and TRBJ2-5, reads DAGVTQSPTHLIKTRGQQVTLRCSPISGHKSVSWYQQVLGQGPQFIFQYYEKEERGRGNFPDRFSARQFPNYSSELNVNALLLGDSALYLCASSFPDSTETQYFGPGTRLLVL.

The CDR3: CASSVGVTNEKLFF. CDR3 in DNA: TGCGCCAGCAGCGTGGGGGTAACTAATGAAAAACTGTTTTTT. This chain joins TRBV5-1 and TRBJ1-4; D is possibly TRBD1 (5 bases). Germline V gives CDR1 SGHRS, CDR2 YFSETQ. The CDR3 is 14 amino acids. V was clipped by 4 bases and J by 1 base, with 8 bases between them.

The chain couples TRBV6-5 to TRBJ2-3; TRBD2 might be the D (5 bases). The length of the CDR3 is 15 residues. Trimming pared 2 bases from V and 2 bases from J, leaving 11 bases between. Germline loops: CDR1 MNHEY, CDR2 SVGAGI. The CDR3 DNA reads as TGTGCCAGCAGTTACCGGGGAGACGACACAGATACGCAGTATTTT. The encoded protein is CASSYRGDDTDTQYF.

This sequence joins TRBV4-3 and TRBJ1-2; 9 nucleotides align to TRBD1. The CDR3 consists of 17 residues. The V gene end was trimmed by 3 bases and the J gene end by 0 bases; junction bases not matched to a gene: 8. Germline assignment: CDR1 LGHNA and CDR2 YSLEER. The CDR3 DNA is TGCGCCAGCAGCCACCCGGGACAGGGAAACCCTAACTATGGCTACACCTTC. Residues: CASSHPGQGNPNYGYTF.

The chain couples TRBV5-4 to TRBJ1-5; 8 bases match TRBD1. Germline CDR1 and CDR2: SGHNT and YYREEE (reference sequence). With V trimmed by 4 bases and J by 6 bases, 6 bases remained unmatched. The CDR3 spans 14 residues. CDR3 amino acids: CASSRGTGAQPQHF. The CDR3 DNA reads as TGTGCCAGCAGCCGAGGGACAGGTGCTCAGCCCCAGCATTTT.

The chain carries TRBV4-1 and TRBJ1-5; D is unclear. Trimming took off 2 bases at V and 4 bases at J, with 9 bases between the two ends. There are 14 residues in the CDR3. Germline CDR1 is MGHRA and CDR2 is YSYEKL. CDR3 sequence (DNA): TGCGCCAGCAGCCAAAAGACGGAAAATCAGCCCCAGCATTTT. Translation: CASSQKTENQPQHF.

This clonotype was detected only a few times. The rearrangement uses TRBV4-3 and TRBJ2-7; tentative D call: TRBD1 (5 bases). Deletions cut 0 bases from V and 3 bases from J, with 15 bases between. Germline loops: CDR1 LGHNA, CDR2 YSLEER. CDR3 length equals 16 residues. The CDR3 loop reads CASSQEGSRVGYEQYF. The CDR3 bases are TGCGCCAGCAGCCAAGAGGGCAGCAGGGTTGGCTACGAGCAGTACTTC.

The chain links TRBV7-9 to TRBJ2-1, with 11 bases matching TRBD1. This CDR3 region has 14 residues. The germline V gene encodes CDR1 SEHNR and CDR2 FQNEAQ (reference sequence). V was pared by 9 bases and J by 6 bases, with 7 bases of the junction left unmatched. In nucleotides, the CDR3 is TGTGCCAGTAGGACAGGGGGCCTACTCAATGAGCAGTTCTTC. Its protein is CASRTGGLLNEQFF.

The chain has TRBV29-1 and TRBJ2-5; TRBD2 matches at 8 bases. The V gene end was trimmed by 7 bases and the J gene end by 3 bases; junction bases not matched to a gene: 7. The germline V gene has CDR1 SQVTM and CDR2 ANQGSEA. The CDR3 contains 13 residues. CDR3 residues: CSALGGGEETQYF. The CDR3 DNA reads TGCAGCGCTCTCGGGGGGGGTGAAGAGACCCAGTACTTC.

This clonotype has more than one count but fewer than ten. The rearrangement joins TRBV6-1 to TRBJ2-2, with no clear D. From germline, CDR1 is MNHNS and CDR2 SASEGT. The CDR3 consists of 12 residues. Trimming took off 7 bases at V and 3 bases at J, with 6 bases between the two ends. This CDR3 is CASTGYTGELFF. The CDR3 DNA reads TGTGCCAGCACAGGATACACCGGGGAGCTGTTTTTT.

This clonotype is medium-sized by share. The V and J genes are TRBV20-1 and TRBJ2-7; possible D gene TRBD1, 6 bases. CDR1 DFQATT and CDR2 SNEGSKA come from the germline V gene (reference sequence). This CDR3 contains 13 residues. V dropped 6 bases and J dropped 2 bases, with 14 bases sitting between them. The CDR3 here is CSASRDIPYEQYF. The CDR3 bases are TGCAGTGCGTCCAGGGACATTCCCTACGAGCAGTACTTC.

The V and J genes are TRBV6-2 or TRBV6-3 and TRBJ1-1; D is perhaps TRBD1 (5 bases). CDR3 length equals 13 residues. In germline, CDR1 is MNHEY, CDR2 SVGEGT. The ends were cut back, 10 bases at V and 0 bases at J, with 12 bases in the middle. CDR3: CAISDSLNTEAFF. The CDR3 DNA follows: TGTGCCATCTCTGACAGTCTGAACACTGAAGCTTTCTTT.

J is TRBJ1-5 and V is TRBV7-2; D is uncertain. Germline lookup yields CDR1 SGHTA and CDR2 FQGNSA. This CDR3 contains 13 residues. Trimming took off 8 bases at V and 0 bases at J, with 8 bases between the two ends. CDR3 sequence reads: CASRFDSNQPQHF. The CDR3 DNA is TGTGCCAGCCGATTTGATAGCAATCAGCCCCAGCATTTT.

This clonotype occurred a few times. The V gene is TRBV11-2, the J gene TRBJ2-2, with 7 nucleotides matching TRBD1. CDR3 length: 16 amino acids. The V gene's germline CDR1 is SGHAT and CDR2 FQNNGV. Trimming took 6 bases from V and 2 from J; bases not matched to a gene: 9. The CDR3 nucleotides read TGTGCCAGCAGACCACTACAGGGGACAAACACCGGGGAGCTGTTTTTT. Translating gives CASRPLQGTNTGELFF. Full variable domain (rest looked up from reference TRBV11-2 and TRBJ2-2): EAGVAQSPRYKIIEKRQSVAFWCNPISGHATLYWYQQILGQGPKLLIQFQNNGVVDDSQLPKDRFSAERLKGVDSTLKIQPAKLEDSAVYLCASRPLQGTNTGELFFGEGSRLTVL.

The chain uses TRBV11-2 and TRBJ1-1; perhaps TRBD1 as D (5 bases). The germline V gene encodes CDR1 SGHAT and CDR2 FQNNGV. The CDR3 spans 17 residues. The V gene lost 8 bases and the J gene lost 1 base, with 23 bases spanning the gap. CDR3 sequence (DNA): TGTGCCAGCGGCCACAGGAGGTCCCTGGAGGGGAACACTGAAGCTTTCTTT. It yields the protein CASGHRRSLEGNTEAFF.

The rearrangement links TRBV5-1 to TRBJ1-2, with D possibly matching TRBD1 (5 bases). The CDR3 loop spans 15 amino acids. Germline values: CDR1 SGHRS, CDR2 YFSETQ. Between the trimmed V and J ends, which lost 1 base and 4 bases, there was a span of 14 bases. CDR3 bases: TGCGCCAGCAGCTTGATACAGGAAGCAGTCTATGGCTACACCTTC. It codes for CASSLIQEAVYGYTF.

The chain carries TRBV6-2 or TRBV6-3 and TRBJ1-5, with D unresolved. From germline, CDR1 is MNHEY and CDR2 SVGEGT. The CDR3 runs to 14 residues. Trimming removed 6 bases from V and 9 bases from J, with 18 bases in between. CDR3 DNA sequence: TGTGCCAGCAGCGACGGGAGTAGAATTCGGCCCCAGCATTTT. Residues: CASSDGSRIRPQHF.

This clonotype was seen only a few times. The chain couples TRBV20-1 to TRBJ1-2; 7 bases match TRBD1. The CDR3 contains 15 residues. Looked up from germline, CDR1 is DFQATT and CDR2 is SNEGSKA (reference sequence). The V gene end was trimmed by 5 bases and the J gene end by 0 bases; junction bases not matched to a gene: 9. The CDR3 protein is CSAWFTGAANYGYTF. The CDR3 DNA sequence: TGCAGTGCTTGGTTTACAGGGGCTGCTAACTATGGCTACACCTTC.

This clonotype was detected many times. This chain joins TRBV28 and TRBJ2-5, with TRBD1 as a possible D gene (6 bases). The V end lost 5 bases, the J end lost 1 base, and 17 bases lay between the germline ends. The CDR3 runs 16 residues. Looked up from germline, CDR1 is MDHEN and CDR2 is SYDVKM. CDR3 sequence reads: CASSRGGGRFQETQYF. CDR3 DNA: TGTGCCAGCAGTCGCGGTGGGGGCCGCTTCCAAGAGACCCAGTACTTC. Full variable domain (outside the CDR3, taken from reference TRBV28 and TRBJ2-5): DVKVTQSSRYLVKRTGEKVFLECVQDMDHENMFWYRQDPGLGLRLIYFSYDVKMKEKGDIPEGYSVSREKKERFSLILESASTNQTSMYLCASSRGGGRFQETQYFGPGTRLLVL.

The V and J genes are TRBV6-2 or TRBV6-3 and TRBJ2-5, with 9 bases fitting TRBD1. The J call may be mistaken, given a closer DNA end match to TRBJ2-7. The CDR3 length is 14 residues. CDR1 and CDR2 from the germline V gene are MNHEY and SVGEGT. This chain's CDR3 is CASRYTGQGYEQYF. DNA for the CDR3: TGTGCCAGCAGATATACGGGACAGGGCTACGAGCAGTACTTC.

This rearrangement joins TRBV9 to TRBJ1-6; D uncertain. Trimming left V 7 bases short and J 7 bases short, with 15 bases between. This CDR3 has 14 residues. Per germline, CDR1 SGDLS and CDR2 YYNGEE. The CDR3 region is CASGTWGGNSPLHF. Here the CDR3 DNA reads TGTGCCAGCGGCACATGGGGAGGCAATTCACCCCTCCACTTT.

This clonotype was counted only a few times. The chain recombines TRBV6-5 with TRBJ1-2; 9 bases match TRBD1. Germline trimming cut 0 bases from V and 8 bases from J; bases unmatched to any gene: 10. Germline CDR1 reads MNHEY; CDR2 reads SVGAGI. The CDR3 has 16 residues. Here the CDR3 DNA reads TGTGCCAGCAGTTACTCTTCTGGTGGACAGGGGAGCGGCTACACCTTC. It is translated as CASSYSSGGQGSGYTF.

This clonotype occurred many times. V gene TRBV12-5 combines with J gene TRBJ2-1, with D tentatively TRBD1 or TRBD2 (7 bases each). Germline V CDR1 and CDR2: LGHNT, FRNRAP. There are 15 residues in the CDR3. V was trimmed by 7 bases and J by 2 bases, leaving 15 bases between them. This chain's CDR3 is CASAPQGGTYNEQFF. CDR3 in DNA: TGTGCTAGTGCCCCCCAGGGGGGGACCTACAATGAGCAGTTCTTC.

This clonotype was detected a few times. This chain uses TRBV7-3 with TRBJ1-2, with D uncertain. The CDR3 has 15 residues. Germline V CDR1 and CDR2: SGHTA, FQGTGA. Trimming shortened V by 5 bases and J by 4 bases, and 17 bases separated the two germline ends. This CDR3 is CASSDLTGRSYGYTF. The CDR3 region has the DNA TGTGCCAGCAGCGACCTTACCGGACGGAGCTATGGCTACACCTTC.